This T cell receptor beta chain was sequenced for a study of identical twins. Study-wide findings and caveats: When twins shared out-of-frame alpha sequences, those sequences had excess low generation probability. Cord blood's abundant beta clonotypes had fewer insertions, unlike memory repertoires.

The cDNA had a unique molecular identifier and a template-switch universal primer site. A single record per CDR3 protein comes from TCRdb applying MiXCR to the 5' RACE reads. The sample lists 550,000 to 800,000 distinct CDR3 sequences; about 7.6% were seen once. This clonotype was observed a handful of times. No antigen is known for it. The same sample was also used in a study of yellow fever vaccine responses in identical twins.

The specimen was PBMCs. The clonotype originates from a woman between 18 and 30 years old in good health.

CDR3 nucleotides: TGTGCCAGCAGGGCACAGGGCGGCTCCTACAATGAGCAGTTCTTC. Protein: CASRAQGGSYNEQFF. The chain combines TRBV7-9 with TRBJ2-1; TRBD1 is a possible D gene (6 bases). The CDR3 extends over 15 amino acids. Germline V gene lookup returns CDR1 SEHNR and CDR2 FQNEAQ (reference sequence). Trimming removed 6 bases from V and 0 bases from J, with 12 bases in between.